This entry lists 11 T cell receptor beta chains sequenced from one sample in a study of shared clonotypes between healthy human individuals. It was CD45RO-negative cells, positively selected for CCR7, that made up naive CD8 cells, with terminally differentiated effector memory CD45RA+ cells excluded. Sequencing used immunoSEQ multiplex PCR; TCRdb keeps in-frame clones, though not all of them. In the table there are about 820,000 clones, roughly 92% of which are singletons. Sequenced: naive CD8+ T cells sorted from blood. These receptors were taken from a man aged 25-45 years in good health.

The gene calls are TRBV5-6 and TRBJ2-3; D is undetermined. The CDR3 spans 16 residues. In germline, CDR1 is SGHDT, CDR2 YYEEEE. The ends were cut back, 0 bases at V and 7 bases at J, with 18 bases in the middle. The CDR3 region has the DNA TGTGCCAGCAGCTTGGTTGCCTACTACAGTGATAATACGCAGTATTTT. This encodes CASSLVAYYSDNTQYF.

V and J are TRBV7-9 and TRBJ1-5; TRBD1 matches 9 bases. The germline gives CDR1 SEHNR, CDR2 FQNEAQ (reference sequence). V was pared by 1 base and J by 1 base, with 8 bases of the junction left unmatched. The CDR3 loop spans 18 amino acids. The CDR3 protein is CASSLDSSGQGSNQPQHF. CDR3 nucleotide sequence: TGTGCCAGCAGCTTAGATTCGTCAGGACAGGGGAGCAATCAGCCCCAGCATTTT.

The J gene is TRBJ2-1, the V gene TRBV13, with unresolved D. The germline gives CDR1 PRHDT, CDR2 FYEKMQ (reference sequence). Trimming stripped 5 bases from V and 7 bases from J, with 12 bases between. This CDR3 contains 13 residues. CDR3 nucleotides: TGTGCCAGCAGCGAACGGAATAGGAATGAGCAGTTCTTC. It codes for CASSERNRNEQFF.

The chain is built from TRBV27 and TRBJ2-4; D may correspond to TRBD1 or TRBD2 (6 bases each). Trimming cost V 2 bases and J 9 bases, with 17 bases left between them. The CDR3 totals 15 residues. Germline CDR1 and CDR2: MNHEY and SMNVEV (reference sequence). The CDR3 bases are TGTGCCAGCAGTTTAGGGGGGCCTCGGGCGGGCATTCAGTACTTC. This sequence encodes CASSLGGPRAGIQYF.

Written as DNA, the CDR3 is TGTGCCATCAGATCAGCCTACGAGCAGTACTTC. Translating it yields CAIRSAYEQYF. The chain employs TRBV10-3 and TRBJ2-7; D is unclear. Per the germline V gene, CDR1 is ENHRY and CDR2 is SYGVKD. This CDR3 has 11 amino acids. Trimming removed 6 bases from V and 2 bases from J, with 5 bases in between.

This rearrangement joins TRBV7-2 to TRBJ2-7; unclear D gene. Germline V lookup: CDR1 SGHTA, CDR2 FQGNSA. V was trimmed by 5 bases and J by 4 bases, leaving 12 bases between them. This CDR3 is 13 amino acids long. CDR3 protein: CASSPTPAYEQYF. DNA for the CDR3: TGTGCCAGCAGCCCTACTCCGGCATACGAGCAGTACTTC. The whole variable domain, filled in from reference TRBV7-2 and TRBJ2-7, reads GAGVSQSPSNKVTEKGKDVELRCDPISGHTALYWYRQSLGQGLEFLIYFQGNSAPDKSGLPSDRFSAERTGGSVSTLTIQRTQQEDSAVYLCASSPTPAYEQYFGPGTRLTVT.

This clone has more than one count but fewer than ten. This same CDR3 is encoded by further DNA sequences in the sample. The chain couples TRBV4-1 to TRBJ2-7, with TRBD1 matching 7 bases. CDR3 length: 13 amino acids. V was pared by 1 base and J by 6 bases, with 3 bases of the junction left unmatched. The V gene's germline CDR1 is MGHRA and CDR2 YSYEKL. The CDR3 loop is CASSQGQGGEQYF. The CDR3 DNA reads as TGCGCCAGCAGCCAAGGACAGGGTGGCGAGCAGTACTTC.

The chain couples TRBV19 to TRBJ2-1; 10 nucleotides line up with TRBD2. V dropped 6 bases and J dropped 0; count of bases not matched to a gene: 8. CDR1 and CDR2 from the germline V gene are LNHDA and SQIVND (reference sequence). This CDR3 comprises 17 residues. The chain's CDR3 is CASSSTSGTDSYNEQFF. In nucleotides, the CDR3 is TGTGCCAGTAGCAGTACTAGCGGGACCGACTCCTACAATGAGCAGTTCTTC.

The gene calls are TRBV29-1 and TRBJ1-1, with TRBD1 identical over 9 bases. V gave up 0 bases and J gave up 2 bases; unmatched junction bases: 4. The CDR3 has 15 amino acids. Germline V gene sequence: CDR1 SQVTM, CDR2 ANQGSEA. The DNA for the CDR3 is TGCAGCGTTGAAGATTGGGACAGGGAAAACACTGAAGCTTTCTTT. Its translation: CSVEDWDRENTEAFF.

This chain connects TRBV9 to TRBJ1-2; D uncertain. Trimming cost V 3 bases and J 5 bases, with 23 bases left between them. Germline CDR1 reads SGDLS; CDR2 reads YYNGEE. The CDR3 is 17 residues long. The CDR3, as DNA: TGTGCCAGCAGCGCCTCCACGGGGAAACGTATCGGTTATGGCTACACCTTC. Translated: CASSASTGKRIGYGYTF.

This rearrangement joins TRBV19 to TRBJ1-5, with D possibly being TRBD1 (5 bases). Germline V gene lookup returns CDR1 LNHDA and CDR2 SQIVND (reference sequence). V lost 10 bases and J 5 bases, leaving 15 bases between the germline ends. CDR3 length: 13 amino acids. CDR3 sequence reads: CATQPGFHQPQHF. CDR3 nucleotides: TGTGCCACCCAACCAGGGTTCCATCAGCCCCAGCATTTT. Variable domain in full (rest from reference TRBV19 and TRBJ1-5): DGGITQSPKYLFRKEGQNVTLSCEQNLNHDAMYWYRQDPGQGLRLIYYSQIVNDFQKGDIAEGYSVSREKKESFPLTVTSAQKNPTAFYLCATQPGFHQPQHFGDGTRLSIL.